What follows is one T cell receptor beta chain and its context. This sample is drawn from a study of blood T cell repertoires in COVID-19. Clones were read by immunoSEQ multiplex PCR, and TCRdb kept only the in-frame ones, dropping some. The table has about 310,000 clones, about nine tenths seen once. The length of the CDR3 is 15 residues. V lost 5 bases and J lost 5; bases outside the gene matches: 9. Per germline, CDR1 ENHRY and CDR2 SYGVKD. The chain links TRBV10-3 to TRBJ2-1; 7 positions match TRBD1. The sequence derives from a woman younger than 30 who had recovered from COVID-19. Sequencing was performed on PBMCs or T cells enriched from blood (not recorded which). In DNA form, the CDR3 reads TGTGCCATCAGTAGGTTACGAGGACAGGACAATGAGCAGTTCTTC. Translation: CAISRLRGQDNEQFF.